The next 7 T cell receptor beta chains were all read from a single sample in a study of T-cell reconstitution after alpha-beta-depleted transplantation in children. Preparation of the TCRbeta library used unique molecular identifiers. TCRdb reprocessed the PCR reads with MiXCR, giving one entry per CDR3 protein. The sample shows some 460,000 distinct CDR3 sequences, around 15% of them seen only once. This specimen was PBMCs, mostly from graft donor cells, taken 360 days after TCRalphabeta/CD19-depleted stem cell transplant. These receptors originate from a boy under two years old who had a stem cell transplant for Wiskott-Aldrich syndrome, so the T cells may come from the graft donor.

This chain links TRBV20-1 with TRBJ2-5; D is unclear. The CDR3 loop spans 14 amino acids. Trimming removed 0 bases from V and 1 base from J, with 9 bases in between. Germline assignment: CDR1 DFQATT and CDR2 SNEGSKA (reference sequence). This chain's CDR3 is CSARDRISQETQYF. The CDR3 DNA reads TGCAGTGCTAGAGATCGTATTAGCCAAGAGACCCAGTACTTC.

At least ten counts were recorded for this clonotype. CDR3 loop: CASRLSGVTYEQYF. In DNA, the CDR3 is TGCGCCAGCAGACTTAGCGGCGTAACCTACGAGCAGTACTTC. This chain uses TRBV5-1 with TRBJ2-7; a possible D gene is TRBD2 (6 bases). Germline CDR1 SGHRS, CDR2 YFSETQ. Trimming shortened V by 5 bases and J by 2 bases, and 14 bases separated the two germline ends. The CDR3 has 14 amino acids.

The chain has TRBV11-2 and TRBJ2-5, with 8 bases matching TRBD1. Germline loops: CDR1 SGHAT, CDR2 FQNNGV. This CDR3 is built from 14 residues. V lost 7 bases to trimming and J lost 5 bases; unmatched junction nucleotides: 9. As DNA, the CDR3 is TGTGCCAGCAAAGGACTAACAGGGGGGGAGACCCAGTACTTC. Protein product: CASKGLTGGETQYF.

The genes are TRBV20-1 and TRBJ2-4; either TRBD1 or TRBD2 may fit D (5 bases each). CDR3 length equals 15 residues. The germline V and J ends were trimmed by 1 base and 4 bases, with 14 bases remaining between them. Germline lookup yields CDR1 DFQATT and CDR2 SNEGSKA (reference sequence). CDR3 coding DNA: TGCAGTGCTAGAGCGGAGCGAGGGGCTAAAAACATTCAGTACTTC. Encoded protein: CSARAERGAKNIQYF.

The genes are TRBV4-3 and TRBJ2-7; TRBD1 matches 8 bases. The V and J ends lost 9 bases and 0 bases, in that order; junction bases with no gene match: 4. The CDR3 is made up of 13 amino acids. Germline CDR1 is LGHNA and CDR2 is YSLEER. This CDR3 is CARWTGCSYEQYF. The CDR3 coding sequence is TGCGCCAGATGGACAGGGTGCTCCTACGAGCAGTACTTC.

The chain is built from TRBV12-3 or TRBV12-4 and TRBJ2-1; D possibly corresponds to TRBD2 (5 bases). V lost 1 base and J 5 bases, leaving 18 bases between the germline ends. The CDR3 has 17 amino acids. The CDR3 reads CASSLVLGALRDNEQFF. The DNA for the CDR3 is TGTGCCAGCAGTTTAGTCCTGGGAGCCCTTCGGGACAATGAGCAGTTCTTC.

This clonotype was seen a handful of times. This chain connects TRBV4-1 to TRBJ2-2; 7 positions match TRBD1. Germline V CDR1 and CDR2: MGHRA, YSYEKL. The CDR3 runs to 18 residues. V trimming: 5 bases; J trimming: 1 base; junction bases outside the gene matches: 13. The CDR3 is CASSIRTKGQKNTGELFF. In DNA form, the CDR3 reads TGCGCCAGCAGCATCCGAACAAAGGGACAGAAGAACACCGGGGAGCTGTTTTTT.